Each of the 20 T cell receptor beta chains below was sequenced from the same sample in a study of beta chain features in type 1 diabetes. Every bit of the isolated RNA underwent reverse transcription, so sequencing read expressed TCRB transcripts. The table came from immunoSEQ multiplex PCR; TCRdb's copy has only in-frame clones and leaves some out. In the table there are over 700,000 clones, roughly a sixth of which are singletons. Source material: naive CD4+ T cells from blood. Source of these receptors: a woman between 18 and 30 years old in good health.

The chain recombines TRBV9 with TRBJ2-7; a weak D match, TRBD1 (6 bases). The CDR3 is 15 residues long. Trimming stripped 0 bases from V and 0 bases from J, with 10 bases between. The germline V gene encodes CDR1 SGDLS and CDR2 YYNGEE. The CDR3 loop reads CASSVVGQISYEQYF. As DNA, the CDR3 is TGTGCCAGCAGCGTAGTTGGACAGATCTCCTACGAGCAGTACTTC.

This clone was seen a handful of times. The chain is built from TRBV7-9 and TRBJ2-5; D gene ambiguous. This CDR3 region has 15 residues. Germline V gene lookup returns CDR1 SEHNR and CDR2 FQNEAQ (reference sequence). V lost 5 bases to trimming and J lost 2 bases, with 15 bases between them. This CDR3 is CASSNRDTAQETQYF. The CDR3 DNA reads TGTGCCAGCAGCAATCGAGATACAGCTCAAGAGACCCAGTACTTC.

V gene TRBV4-2 combines with J gene TRBJ2-7; 7 nucleotides line up with TRBD1. V was clipped by 2 bases and J by 2 bases; unmatched bases: 6. This CDR3 region has 15 residues. The germline gives CDR1 LGHNA, CDR2 YNFKEQ. CDR3 loop: CASSQPQGTPYEQYF. CDR3 sequence (DNA): TGTGCCAGCAGCCAACCACAGGGGACCCCCTACGAGCAGTACTTC.

J is TRBJ2-1 and V is TRBV9, with a possible D match to TRBD2 (5 bases). The CDR3 runs 15 residues. In germline, CDR1 is SGDLS, CDR2 YYNGEE. V was pared by 1 base and J by 8 bases, with 16 bases between. CDR3 loop: CASSVLPLVRDEQFF. The CDR3 DNA is TGTGCCAGCAGCGTACTTCCACTAGTGCGCGATGAGCAGTTCTTC.

This clone came up a few times. This sequence joins TRBV19 and TRBJ2-2, with 8 bases lining up with TRBD2. Germline V gene data show CDR1 as LNHDA and CDR2 as SQIVND (reference sequence). Trimming took 7 bases from V and 4 from J; bases not matched to a gene: 5. The CDR3 contains 14 residues. CDR3 loop: CASKSGRGTGELFF. The CDR3 region has the DNA TGTGCCAGTAAGAGCGGGAGAGGCACCGGGGAGCTGTTTTTT. The whole variable domain, filled in from reference TRBV19 and TRBJ2-2, reads DGGITQSPKYLFRKEGQNVTLSCEQNLNHDAMYWYRQDPGQGLRLIYYSQIVNDFQKGDIAEGYSVSREKKESFPLTVTSAQKNPTAFYLCASKSGRGTGELFFGEGSRLTVL.

In its sample, this clone was seen a few times. This chain connects TRBV5-1 to TRBJ2-7; 7 positions match TRBD1. Germline V gives CDR1 SGHRS, CDR2 YFSETQ. The V and J ends lost 0 bases and 3 bases, in that order; junction bases with no gene match: 9. The CDR3 is 16 residues long. The CDR3 region is CASSLATGQAFYEQYF. Written as DNA, the CDR3 is TGCGCCAGCAGCTTGGCAACTGGACAGGCCTTCTACGAGCAGTACTTC.

The chain is built from TRBV11-3 and TRBJ1-5, with D possibly matching TRBD1 (5 bases). The length of the CDR3 is 17 residues. V lost 4 bases and J 4 bases, leaving 20 bases between the germline ends. Germline V gene data show CDR1 as SGHNT and CDR2 as YENEEA. The DNA for the CDR3 is TGTGCCAGCAGCTCCGACGCTACGACAGACCTTAATCAGCCCCAGCATTTT. This gives the protein CASSSDATTDLNQPQHF.

This chain connects TRBV29-1 to TRBJ2-7; 7 bases line up with TRBD2. Trimming removed 6 bases from V and 4 bases from J; junction bases left unmatched: 12. CDR3 length: 14 residues. Germline V CDR1 and CDR2: SQVTM, ANQGSEA. The CDR3 reads CSVRRWGEGYEQYF. As DNA, the CDR3 is TGCAGCGTCCGACGTTGGGGGGAGGGTTACGAGCAGTACTTC.

The genes are TRBV21-1 and TRBJ1-1; the table names TRBD1, a call not compared with the DNA. TRBV21-1 is recorded as a pseudogene. The CDR3 has 15 residues. The CDR3, as DNA: TGTGCCAGCAGCGAACGACAGGGGGCCCAACGTGAAGCTTTCTTT. Protein product: CASSERQGAQREAFF.

This chain connects TRBV28 to TRBJ1-2; D is unresolved. The V gene lost 3 bases and the J gene lost 4 bases, with 9 bases spanning the gap. Germline V gene data show CDR1 as MDHEN and CDR2 as SYDVKM. The CDR3 loop spans 13 amino acids. The CDR3 nucleotides are TGTGCCAGCAGTTTCGTGGGGTCCTATGGCTACACCTTC. Protein: CASSFVGSYGYTF.

This clone was seen a few times. The gene calls are TRBV10-2 and TRBJ2-3, with a tentative D call TRBD1 (5 bases). V was cut by 6 bases and J by 1 base, with 11 bases left in between. This CDR3 region has 14 residues. From germline, CDR1 is WSHSY and CDR2 SAAADI. CDR3 sequence reads: CASSLPGRTDTQYF. The CDR3 coding sequence is TGCGCCAGCAGCCTACCAGGGCGCACAGATACGCAGTATTTT.

V is TRBV18 and J is TRBJ2-7; possibly TRBD1 for D (6 bases). This CDR3 is built from 14 residues. V lost 2 bases, J lost 2 bases, and 10 bases lay in between. Per the germline V gene, CDR1 is KGHSH and CDR2 is LQKENI. The CDR3 protein is CASSPFGDTYEQYF. The CDR3 bases are TGTGCCAGCTCACCATTCGGGGACACCTACGAGCAGTACTTC.

The gene calls are TRBV4-2 and TRBJ2-3, with TRBD1 as a possible D gene (6 bases). The V end lost 5 bases, the J end lost 1 base, and 10 bases lay between the germline ends. CDR1 and CDR2 from the germline V gene are LGHNA and YNFKEQ. The CDR3 covers 14 residues. The CDR3 here is CASSLDRRTDTQYF. DNA for the CDR3: TGTGCCAGCAGCTTGGACAGACGCACAGATACGCAGTATTTT.

This clone was observed a handful of times. This chain joins TRBV7-9 and TRBJ1-4; D is uncertain. This CDR3 has 12 amino acids. The germline V and J ends were trimmed by 4 bases and 16 bases, with 16 bases remaining between them. The germline V gene encodes CDR1 SEHNR and CDR2 FQNEAQ (reference sequence). In DNA form, the CDR3 reads TGTGCCAGCAGCTCCCTCAGTGGTGCGCGGTTTTTT. It translates to CASSSLSGARFF.

In this sample, this clone turned up a few times. The rearrangement joins TRBV4-1 to TRBJ2-7, with D perhaps TRBD1 (5 bases). Looked up from germline, CDR1 is MGHRA and CDR2 is YSYEKL. The CDR3 runs to 15 residues. Trimming removed 1 base from V and 3 bases from J, with 13 bases in between. The CDR3, as DNA: TGCGCCAGCAGCCAAGTGGGTCAGGGCCGCTACGAGCAGTACTTC. It is translated as CASSQVGQGRYEQYF.

The chain couples TRBV5-4 to TRBJ2-7, with 11 bases aligning to TRBD1. Trimming removed 5 bases from V and 5 bases from J; junction bases left unmatched: 6. CDR1 and CDR2 (germline): SGHNT, YYREEE (reference sequence). CDR3 size: 14 residues. The CDR3 reads CASRSRDRGNEQYF. The CDR3 DNA follows: TGTGCCAGCAGGTCCCGGGACAGGGGGAACGAGCAGTACTTC. Combining the CDR3 with reference TRBV5-4 and TRBJ2-7 gives the whole variable domain ETGVTQSPTHLIKTRGQQVTLRCSSQSGHNTVSWYQQALGQGPQFIFQYYREEENGRGNFPPRFSGLQFPNYSSELNVNALELDDSALYLCASRSRDRGNEQYFGPGTRLTVT.

V gene TRBV28 combines with J gene TRBJ1-5; D is ambiguous. V lost 5 bases, J lost 4 bases, and 15 bases lay in between. CDR3 size: 15 residues. Germline V lookup: CDR1 MDHEN, CDR2 SYDVKM. The CDR3 loop is CASSPSGGLNQPQHF. CDR3 DNA sequence: TGTGCCAGCAGTCCCTCGGGAGGGTTAAATCAGCCCCAGCATTTT. The full variable domain, with the rest looked up from reference TRBV28 and TRBJ1-5, is DVKVTQSSRYLVKRTGEKVFLECVQDMDHENMFWYRQDPGLGLRLIYFSYDVKMKEKGDIPEGYSVSREKKERFSLILESASTNQTSMYLCASSPSGGLNQPQHFGDGTRLSIL.

The V gene is TRBV4-3, the J gene TRBJ2-4, with 9 bases matching TRBD2. Germline V gene data show CDR1 as LGHNA and CDR2 as YSLEER. The CDR3 runs 20 residues. V was clipped by 0 bases and J by 0 bases; unmatched bases: 12. In DNA form, the CDR3 reads TGCGCCAGCAGCCAAGATCGGCTAGCGGGGACTCTTTTAGCCAAAAACATTCAGTACTTC. Its protein is CASSQDRLAGTLLAKNIQYF.

A few counts support this clone. The V call is TRBV2, the J call TRBJ1-1; 11 bases map to TRBD1. V lost 5 bases and J lost 5; bases outside the gene matches: 7. This CDR3 spans 15 amino acids. Germline V CDR1 and CDR2: SNHLY, FYNNEI. The chain's CDR3 is CASSPRDRGRTEAFF. The CDR3 DNA is TGTGCCAGCAGTCCTCGGGACAGGGGGAGGACTGAAGCTTTCTTT.

The table lists this clone with a few counts. The chain links TRBV7-2 to TRBJ1-2; no reliable D call. The germline gives CDR1 SGHTA, CDR2 FQGNSA. The CDR3 covers 14 residues. Between the trimmed V and J ends, which lost 2 bases and 5 bases, there was a span of 12 bases. DNA of the CDR3: TGTGCCAGCAGCTTACCGCAGGTGCGATATGGCTACACCTTC. Its protein product is CASSLPQVRYGYTF.